This is a list of T cell receptor beta chains from one sample in a study of blood T cells in healthy people across ages. TCRdb redid the calling of the 5' RACE reads with MiXCR, one entry per CDR3 protein. The table includes fewer than 1 million distinct CDR3 sequences, about 42% detected once. Sample: blood. The receptors originated from a man between 60 and 75 years old in good health. The CDR3 runs from the conserved cysteine through the conserved F or W. D genes are given only for firm matches. The listing skips clone size in some rows; elsewhere it reads once, few, many or a size class.

few	NA	TRBV7-9	TRBJ2-5	CASSFSGQQSRETQYF	TGTGCCAGCAGCTTCTCAGGACAGCAATCCCGGGAGACCCAGTACTTC
NA	NA	TRBV6-6	TRBJ2-7	CASSYSRSVGEQYF	TGTGCCAGCAGTTACTCGAGGTCGGTGGGCGAGCAGTACTTC
NA	NA	TRBV6-2/TRBV6-3	TRBJ2-7	CASSPASRVVGQYF	TGTGCCAGCAGCCCAGCTAGCAGAGTTGTCGGGCAGTACTTC
NA	TRBD1	TRBV10-2	TRBJ2-7	CASSEGQGLPYEQYF	TGCGCCAGCAGTGAGGGACAGGGACTTCCGTACGAGCAGTACTTC
NA	TRBD1	TRBV6-5	TRBJ2-3	CATQDRGTDTQYF	TGTGCCACCCAGGACAGGGGCACAGATACGCAGTATTTT
few	NA	TRBV7-9	TRBJ2-1	CASSREGTATYNEQFF	TGTGCCAGCAGCCGAGAAGGTACCGCTACCTACAATGAGCAGTTCTTC
NA	NA	TRBV3-1	TRBJ2-1	CASSQDSGTGAYNEQFF	TGTGCCAGCAGCCAAGATTCGGGGACCGGGGCCTACAATGAGCAGTTCTTC
NA	NA	TRBV5-6	TRBJ2-2	CASSRTRDTGELFF	TGTGCCAGCAGCCGGACGAGAGACACCGGGGAGCTGTTTTTT
few	NA	TRBV24-1	TRBJ1-2	CATSAAKGGYTF	TGTGCCACCAGTGCCGCGAAGGGTGGCTACACCTTC
NA	NA	TRBV12-3/TRBV12-4	TRBJ2-4	CASSTYSKNIQYF	TGTGCCAGCAGTACCTACTCCAAAAACATTCAGTACTTC
NA	NA	TRBV30	TRBJ2-7	CAWERTEPYEQYF	TGTGCCTGGGAGAGGACAGAGCCCTACGAGCAGTACTTC
NA	NA	TRBV7-9	TRBJ2-4	CASASNRGREDKNIQYF	TGTGCCAGCGCGTCTAACCGCGGAAGGGAGGACAAAAACATTCAGTACTTC
NA	NA	TRBV5-1	TRBJ2-7	CASSLSVDSYEQYF	TGCGCCAGCAGCTTGAGTGTCGACTCCTACGAGCAGTACTTC
NA	NA	TRBV5-6	TRBJ2-5	CASSLETRQETQYF	TGTGCCAGCAGCTTGGAGACAAGACAAGAGACCCAGTACTTC
NA	TRBD1	TRBV5-1	TRBJ2-7	CASSIPRDSSYEQYF	TGCGCCAGCAGCATACCAAGGGACAGCTCCTACGAGCAGTACTTC
NA	TRBD1	TRBV5-1	TRBJ1-2	CASSVTQGAEGYTF	TGCGCCAGCAGTGTGACACAGGGGGCGGAAGGCTACACCTTC
NA	TRBD1	TRBV2	TRBJ2-2	CASRLLGQWDGELFF	TGTGCCAGCAGGCTATTGGGACAGTGGGACGGGGAGCTGTTTTTT
NA	NA	TRBV28	TRBJ2-5	CASSLSRLQETQYF	TGTGCCAGCAGTTTATCGCGACTGCAAGAGACCCAGTACTTC
NA	NA	TRBV6-6	TRBJ2-7	CASSRTADYEQYF	TGTGCCAGCAGTCGGACGGCGGACTACGAGCAGTACTTC
NA	NA	TRBV20-1	TRBJ1-2	CSARGLGYGYTF	TGCAGTGCTAGGGGGCTCGGCTATGGCTACACCTTC
NA	NA	TRBV7-9	TRBJ2-1	CASSLVMTTIPSSYNEQFF	TGTGCCAGCAGCTTAGTTATGACCACCATCCCGAGCTCCTACAATGAGCAGTTCTTC
NA	TRBD2	TRBV6-1	TRBJ2-1	CAVTKRGGTYNEQFF	TGTGCCGTAACTAAGCGGGGGGGTACCTACAATGAGCAGTTCTTC
few	NA	TRBV14	TRBJ2-4	CASSHGDMGAKKEQYF	TGTGCCAGCAGCCACGGCGATATGGGGGCGAAGAAGGAGCAGTACTTC
few	NA	TRBV28	TRBJ2-7	CASSKGTGIYEQYF	TGTGCCAGCAGTAAAGGGACGGGTATCTACGAGCAGTACTTC
NA	NA	TRBV20-1	TRBJ1-4	CSALPGSAEKLFF	TGCAGTGCCCTCCCGGGGTCGGCGGAAAAACTGTTTTTT
few	NA	TRBV7-9	TRBJ2-5	CASRQGKETQYF	TGTGCCAGCAGACAGGGAAAGGAGACCCAGTACTTC
few	NA	TRBV5-1	TRBJ2-5	CASSQSGAGFLYF	TGCGCCAGCAGCCAATCCGGGGCAGGGTTTCTGTACTTC
NA	NA	TRBV20-1	TRBJ1-5	CSASRGLNQPQHF	TGCAGTGCTAGCAGGGGCCTCAATCAGCCCCAGCATTTT
once	NA	TRBV5-5	TRBJ1-5	CASSLVTPSNQPQHF	TGTGCCAGCAGCTTGGTGACCCCTAGCAATCAGCCCCAGCATTTT
NA	TRBD1	TRBV7-2	TRBJ1-6	CASTRQGPLYNSPLHF	TGTGCCAGCACCCGACAGGGGCCTCTTTATAATTCACCCCTCCACTTT
once	NA	TRBV5-1	TRBJ1-2	CASSPDSQNYGYTF	TGCGCCAGCAGCCCGGACAGCCAGAACTATGGCTACACCTTC
NA	TRBD1	TRBV20-1	TRBJ1-4	CSAREGTGFQRNEKLFF	TGCAGTGCTAGAGAGGGGACAGGGTTTCAGAGAAATGAAAAACTGTTTTTT
few	NA	TRBV6-5	TRBJ1-1	CASSYSINTRDTEAFF	TGTGCCAGCAGTTACTCTATTAACACCCGGGACACTGAAGCTTTCTTT
NA	NA	TRBV5-6	TRBJ2-5	CASSLSRTTGETQYF	TGTGCCAGCAGCTTGTCTAGGACTACGGGGGAGACCCAGTACTTC
NA	TRBD2	TRBV30	TRBJ2-3	CAWRLAGLLGSTDTQYF	TGTGCCTGGAGACTAGCGGGGCTTCTAGGAAGCACAGATACGCAGTATTTT
NA	TRBD2	TRBV7-8	TRBJ2-3	CASSLTLAGGTDTQYF	TGTGCCAGCAGCTTAACTCTAGCGGGGGGCACAGATACGCAGTATTTT
few	NA	TRBV29-1	TRBJ2-5	CSGGRAHQQEKETQYF	TGCAGCGGGGGGCGAGCCCACCAACAAGAAAAAGAGACCCAGTACTTC
NA	NA	TRBV21-1	TRBJ2-4	CASSKDIRGRAKNIQYF	TGTGCCAGCAGCAAAGATATACGGGGAAGAGCCAAAAACATTCAGTACTTC
NA	NA	TRBV6-6	TRBJ2-7	CASRPSGASYEQYF	TGTGCCAGCAGACCATCCGGGGCCTCCTACGAGCAGTACTTC
many	TRBD1	TRBV4-1	TRBJ2-5	CASSQEGRRGSRETQYF	TGCGCCAGCAGCCAAGAGGGGCGCAGGGGGTCAAGAGAGACCCAGTACTTC
few	TRBD2	TRBV20-1	TRBJ2-7	CSAGLAGVYEQYF	TGCAGTGCCGGACTAGCGGGCGTCTACGAGCAGTACTTC
many	NA	TRBV13	TRBJ2-7	CASSHRTDFTGEQYF	TGTGCCAGCAGCCACAGGACAGACTTTACTGGCGAGCAGTACTTC
many	NA	TRBV9	TRBJ2-5	CASSVEGGRGETQYF	TGTGCCAGCAGCGTAGAGGGAGGTCGAGGGGAGACCCAGTACTTC
once	TRBD2	TRBV12-5	TRBJ2-1	CASGYGTSGGPHEQFF	TGTGCTAGTGGTTACGGGACTAGCGGGGGGCCTCATGAGCAGTTCTTC
few	TRBD1	TRBV29-1	TRBJ2-7	CSAQTGFYSYEQYF	TGCAGCGCCCAGACAGGGTTTTACTCCTACGAGCAGTACTTC
few	NA	TRBV3-1	TRBJ2-6	CASTASYSGANVLTF	TGTGCCAGCACCGCCTCGTACTCTGGGGCCAACGTCCTGACTTTC
NA	TRBD1	TRBV15	TRBJ2-7	CAASSPVTGGIGEQYF	TGTGCCGCCAGCAGCCCTGTTACAGGGGGAATAGGGGAGCAGTACTTC
NA	TRBD2	TRBV10-3	TRBJ2-1	CAISPGLANNGAHNEQFF	TGTGCCATCAGTCCGGGACTAGCTAACAACGGGGCCCACAATGAGCAGTTCTTC
few	TRBD2	TRBV4-1	TRBJ2-5	CASSQQLAGEYNEQYF	TGCGCCAGCAGCCAGCAACTAGCGGGGGAGTACAATGAGCAGTACTTC
NA	NA	TRBV14	TRBJ2-6	CASSRVKTGANVLTF	TGTGCCAGCAGCCGTGTGAAAACTGGGGCCAACGTCCTGACTTTC
once	TRBD2	TRBV20-1	TRBJ2-3	CSARPEGLAGLSTDTQYF	TGCAGTGCTAGACCCGAGGGACTAGCGGGTTTAAGCACAGATACGCAGTATTTT
NA	NA	TRBV20-1	TRBJ2-1	CSATNEVPHEQFF	TGCAGTGCTACGAATGAGGTCCCTCATGAGCAGTTCTTC
NA	NA	TRBV20-1	TRBJ2-7	CSGGDSLTYEQYF	TGCAGTGGGGGGGACAGCCTCACCTACGAGCAGTACTTC
few	NA	TRBV20-1	TRBJ2-5	CSARGTAEPTQYF	TGCAGTGCTAGAGGGACCGCCGAGCCGACCCAGTACTTC
NA	TRBD1	TRBV6-1	TRBJ2-5	CASSEPGQGETQYF	TGTGCCAGCAGTGAACCGGGACAGGGAGAGACCCAGTACTTC
NA	NA	TRBV2	TRBJ2-1	CASTVGLYNEQFF	TGTGCCAGCACCGTGGGGTTGTACAATGAGCAGTTCTTC
many	NA	TRBV7-9	TRBJ1-1	CASRTDSRNTEAFF	TGTGCCAGCAGAACAGACAGCCGGAACACTGAAGCTTTCTTT
NA	NA	TRBV6-6	TRBJ2-4	CASSSSELARNIQYF	TGTGCCAGCAGTTCCTCCGAACTAGCCAGAAACATTCAGTACTTC
many	NA	TRBV5-1	TRBJ2-5	CASSPKNQETQYF	TGCGCCAGCAGCCCGAAAAACCAAGAGACCCAGTACTTC